The T cell receptor (beta chain) described here comes from a study of cytomegalovirus exposure and HLA in healthy donors. Germline V gives CDR1 LNHNV, CDR2 YYDKDF (reference sequence). The V and J ends lost 0 bases and 0 bases respectively, with 15 bases between them. The CDR3 has 19 amino acids. The repertoire was sequenced with immunoSEQ multiplex PCR; TCRdb's copy has only in-frame clones and lacks some. Seen here are over 150,000 clones, about 82% observed once, and the top ten hold approximately 2%. The donors were in the roughly 130-subject validation cohort; that cohort was separate from the roughly 730-subject first cohort.

This chain links TRBV15 with TRBJ2-6, with D possibly matching TRBD2 (6 bases). The TCR comes from a human donor in good health. Sequenced sample: PBMCs. In nucleotides, the CDR3 is TGTGCCACCAGCAGAGATCGGGGGAGTTCGGCCTCTGGGGCCAACGTCCTGACTTTC. Amino acids: CATSRDRGSSASGANVLTF.